This T cell receptor (beta chain) is from a study of somatic mutations in cytotoxic T cells in rheumatoid arthritis. The wider study: Blood samples of approximately 30 ml were drawn from patients (in EDTA) right after diagnosis and before any treatment. General observations from the study: Per patient, the largest CD8+ clone was found to exceed 20% of CD8+ cells in 8 of 65 cases. Increasing age coincided with elevated CD8+ clonality among rheumatoid arthritis patients, though not among healthy controls. For CD8+ T-cell clonality, rheumatoid arthritis patients and age-matched healthy controls did not differ significantly.

This CDR3 has 15 amino acids. Germline V lookup: CDR1 LNHDA, CDR2 SQIVND (reference sequence). V shed 7 bases and J shed 1 base, with 16 bases lying between them. Method: immunoSEQ multiplex PCR; TCRdb's copy keeps in-frame clones and lacks some. The sample holds 15,000 to 20,000 clones, around four fifths seen once. This clone came up a few times. The antigen is undetermined. The receptor comes from a man younger than 35 with rheumatoid arthritis. The sequencing input was CD8+ T cells sorted from blood. The chain recombines TRBV19 with TRBJ1-1; D may be TRBD1 (5 bases). The CDR3 DNA reads TGTGCCAGTACACAATCGGGGGACGGGAACACTGAAGCTTTCTTT. Protein sequence: CASTQSGDGNTEAFF.